Below, 18 T cell receptor beta chains from the same sample are listed, as sequenced in a study of breast tumors, draining lymph nodes, adjacent tissues. TCRdb processed the multiplex PCR reads anew with MiXCR; each CDR3 protein has one entry. The sample lists tens of thousands of distinct CDR3 sequences, 35% to 40% occurring once. Sequenced: breast tumor tissue. These TCRs come from a female donor with breast cancer. Some clones in this sample may be carry-over from other donors' samples.

V usage is TRBV24-1 and J usage is TRBJ2-3; TRBD1 aligns across 10 bases. Germline V gene lookup returns CDR1 KGHDR and CDR2 SFDVKD. Trimming at V came to 5 bases and at J to 3 bases, leaving 4 bases not matched to a gene. The CDR3 is 15 residues long. The CDR3: CATSVRQGATDTQYF. CDR3 DNA sequence: TGTGCCACCAGTGTAAGACAGGGGGCGACAGATACGCAGTATTTT.

This clonotype was observed many times. The CDR3 loop reads CASIAGGSGNTIYF. In DNA form, the CDR3 reads TGTGCCAGCATTGCGGGGGGCAGTGGAAACACCATATATTTT. The rearrangement uses TRBV6-1 and TRBJ1-3; possibly TRBD1 for D (6 bases). Trimming stripped 7 bases from V and 3 bases from J, with 13 bases between. Germline V CDR1 and CDR2: MNHNS, SASEGT. The CDR3 runs to 14 residues.

On this clonotype: The germline gene is not matched at one end of the junction; a read error may be the cause. V is TRBV20-1 and J is TRBJ2-3; D possibly corresponds to TRBD2 (6 bases). The CDR3 consists of 15 residues. CDR1 DFQATT and CDR2 SNEGSKA come from the germline V gene (reference sequence). CDR3 loop: CSASRAGTLTGTQYF. The CDR3 bases are TGCAGTGCTAGCAGGGCGGGAACCCTCACAGGTACGCAGTATTTT.

This clonotype was seen a single time. The chain uses TRBV2 and TRBJ2-7, with D unclear. Trimming left V 3 bases short and J 6 bases short, with 6 bases between. CDR1 is SNHLY, CDR2 FYNNEI, per germline. This CDR3 is built from 11 residues. Here the CDR3 DNA reads TGTGCCAGCAGTGACTCTCTCGAGCAGTACTTC. Its protein product is CASSDSLEQYF.

This chain connects TRBV18 to TRBJ2-5; D is unresolved. CDR1 and CDR2 from the germline V gene are KGHSH and LQKENI. The CDR3 totals 13 residues. Trimming pared 0 bases from V and 2 bases from J, leaving 4 bases between. CDR3 DNA: TGTGCCAGCTCACCACCCATGCAAGAGACCCAGTACTTC. Translating it yields CASSPPMQETQYF.

In DNA form, the CDR3 reads TGCGCCAGCAGCCAAGAAGGTGGATGCAATGAGCAGTTCTTC. This translates into CASSQEGGCNEQFF. V usage is TRBV4-1 and J usage is TRBJ2-1; no clear D gene. Between the trimmed V and J ends, which lost 0 bases and 6 bases, there was a span of 9 bases. CDR1 and CDR2 from the germline V gene are MGHRA and YSYEKL. The CDR3 runs 14 residues.

The chain recombines TRBV9 with TRBJ2-2; 16 bases are shared with TRBD2. CDR3 length equals 17 residues. Germline loops: CDR1 SGDLS, CDR2 YYNGEE. V dropped 0 bases and J dropped 7; count of bases not matched to a gene: 3. The CDR3 region has the DNA TGTGCCAGCAGCGTAGCAGGGACTAGCGGGAGGGGCGGGGAGCTGTTTTTT. Translated, it gives CASSVAGTSGRGGELFF.

V is TRBV4-1 and J is TRBJ1-6; 10 nucleotides agree with TRBD1. Germline V gene lookup returns CDR1 MGHRA and CDR2 YSYEKL. This CDR3 spans 16 amino acids. Trimming at V came to 1 base and at J to 10 bases, leaving 7 bases not matched to a gene. CDR3 loop: CASSQVTGGARSPLHF. In DNA, the CDR3 is TGCGCCAGCAGCCAAGTGACAGGGGGCGCTCGGTCACCCCTCCACTTT.

This rearrangement joins TRBV27 to TRBJ2-1, with 9 positions matching TRBD2. This CDR3 has 16 residues. From germline, CDR1 is MNHEY and CDR2 SMNVEV (reference sequence). V gave up 4 bases and J gave up 0 bases; unmatched junction bases: 4. For the CDR3, the DNA is TGTGCCAGCAGTTCCAGACTAGCGGCCTCCTACAATGAGCAGTTCTTC. Protein sequence: CASSSRLAASYNEQFF.

J is TRBJ2-7 and V is TRBV7-2; 13 nucleotides match TRBD2. With 3 bases clipped from V and 3 bases from J, the junction kept 5 bases outside the gene matches. The CDR3 extends over 16 amino acids. Germline CDR1 reads SGHTA; CDR2 reads FQGNSA. This chain's CDR3 is CASSLTGTSGNYEQYF. The CDR3 DNA sequence: TGTGCCAGCAGCTTGACCGGGACTAGCGGGAACTACGAGCAGTACTTC.

The rearrangement joins TRBV6-9 to TRBJ2-1, with 12 bases aligning to TRBD2. The J segment lost 4 bases and the V segment lost 6 bases, leaving 10 bases of the junction unmatched. The CDR3 covers 17 residues. Germline V CDR1 and CDR2: MNHGY, SVAAGI. CDR3 region: CASRTPSGRARYNEQFF. In DNA, the CDR3 is TGTGCCAGCAGGACCCCTAGCGGGAGGGCCCGTTACAATGAGCAGTTCTTC.

In its sample, this clonotype was seen many times. The V call is TRBV15, the J call TRBJ1-4; no reliable D call. The germline V gene has CDR1 LNHNV and CDR2 YYDKDF (reference sequence). Trimming left V 4 bases short and J 0 bases short, with 9 bases between. The CDR3 spans 15 residues. The CDR3 loop reads CATSIRAATNEKLFF. As DNA, the CDR3 is TGTGCCACCAGCATAAGGGCAGCAACTAATGAAAAACTGTTTTTT. Together with reference TRBV15 and TRBJ1-4, the CDR3 gives the full variable domain: DAMVIQNPRYQVTQFGKPVTLSCSQTLNHNVMYWYQQKSSQAPKLLFHYYDKDFNNEADTPDNFQSRRPNTSFCFLDIRSPGLGDTAMYLCATSIRAATNEKLFFGSGTQLSVL.

The chain links TRBV20-1 to TRBJ2-1; TRBD2 agrees at 10 bases. Trimming removed 4 bases from V and 4 bases from J; junction bases left unmatched: 7. From germline, CDR1 is DFQATT and CDR2 SNEGSKA (reference sequence). The CDR3 consists of 15 residues. The chain's CDR3 is CSANPAGGRYNEQFF. CDR3 DNA: TGCAGTGCTAACCCAGCGGGAGGGAGGTACAATGAGCAGTTCTTC.

The genes are TRBV7-9 and TRBJ2-1; D perhaps matches TRBD2 (5 bases). The CDR3 consists of 15 residues. Germline V gives CDR1 SEHNR, CDR2 FQNEAQ (reference sequence). V was cut by 1 base and J by 8 bases, with 15 bases left in between. The CDR3 region has the DNA TGTGCCAGCAGCTTAGTGAAGGGAGTTGCGGATGAGCAGTTCTTC. Translating gives CASSLVKGVADEQFF.

The chain combines TRBV6-6 with TRBJ2-1; 10 bases are a match to TRBD1. Germline CDR1 is MNHNY and CDR2 is SVGAGI (reference sequence). CDR3 length: 15 amino acids. V lost 5 bases to trimming and J lost 7 bases; unmatched junction nucleotides: 8. The CDR3 loop is CASSPDDRGRNEQFF. The DNA for the CDR3 is TGTGCCAGCAGTCCCGACGACAGGGGGCGGAATGAGCAGTTCTTC.

In the case of this clonotype: The missing conserved phenylalanine or tryptophan at the end of this CDR3 makes a read error likely. CDR3 in DNA: TGTGCCAGCACCTGGGACAGGGACAACAATGAGCAGTTCCTC. Its protein is CASTWDRDNNEQFL. This rearrangement joins TRBV3-1 to TRBJ2-1; 9 positions agree with TRBD1. The germline V gene has CDR1 LGHDT and CDR2 YNNKEL (reference sequence). V gave up 7 bases and J gave up 5 bases; unmatched junction bases: 6. The CDR3 is made up of 14 amino acids.

The sample holds many counts of this clonotype. This rearrangement joins TRBV2 to TRBJ2-7; 7 positions match TRBD1. This CDR3 is 14 amino acids long. Germline CDR1 reads SNHLY; CDR2 reads FYNNEI. V trimming: 8 bases; J trimming: 0 bases; junction bases outside the gene matches: 7. For the CDR3, the DNA is TGTGCCAGCTTACTTCACAGGGGCTCCTACGAGCAGTACTTC. Its protein product is CASLLHRGSYEQYF.

This clonotype was seen ten or more times. The chain links TRBV20-1 to TRBJ2-3; D possibly corresponds to TRBD1 (6 bases). Per germline, CDR1 DFQATT and CDR2 SNEGSKA (reference sequence). V lost 6 bases and J lost 2, with 15 bases in between. This CDR3 has 14 residues. This CDR3 is CSATSRGFTDTQYF. For the CDR3, the DNA is TGCAGTGCAACCTCGAGGGGGTTCACAGATACGCAGTATTTT.